These T cell receptor beta chains were read from a single sample in a study of blood T cell repertoires in COVID-19. Measured with immunoSEQ multiplex PCR; TCRdb has only the in-frame clones, and not every one. The table lists almost 400,000 clones, about 90% of them singletons. The source material was PBMCs or T cells enriched from blood (not recorded which). The receptors shown here come from a woman aged 25 to 39 who had recovered from COVID-19. CDR3s include the opening cysteine and the closing phenylalanine or tryptophan. D genes are given only for firm matches. The size field is filled for only some rows; it gives once, few, many or a size class.

>TRBD1|TRBV2|-|TRBJ2-4
TGTGCCAGCAGTGATCCGGGACAGGGAGAAAACATTCAGTACTTC
CASSDPGQGENIQYF
>-|TRBV5-1|once|TRBJ2-7
TGCGCCAGCAGCTTGGCCCCCCCGGCGAGGGAGCAGTACTTC
CASSLAPPAREQYF
>-|TRBV5-1|-|TRBJ1-3
TGCGCCAGCAGCTTGGATAGCTCTGGAAACACCATATATTTT
CASSLDSSGNTIYF
>-|TRBV5-1|-|TRBJ2-1
TGCGCCAGCAGCTTGGCAGGGGCAAGCGATGAGCAGTTCTTC
CASSLAGASDEQFF
>TRBD1|TRBV29-1|-|TRBJ1-2
TGCAGCGTAGATACGGGACAGGGAATCATCTATGGCTACACCTTC
CSVDTGQGIIYGYTF
>-|TRBV2|-|TRBJ2-5
TGTGCCACCAAACCGGGTCTAGGAGAGACCCAGTACTTC
CATKPGLGETQYF
>-|TRBV5-1|-|TRBJ2-7
TGCGCCAGCAGGGTTTCCGGCTACGAGCAGTACTTC
CASRVSGYEQYF
>TRBD1|TRBV30|few|TRBJ2-7
TGTGCCTGGAGTGGACAGGGTTTAGACTCCTACGAGCAGTACTTC
CAWSGQGLDSYEQYF
>-|TRBV2|-|TRBJ2-3
TGTGCGACAGGAGATAGCACAGATACGCAGTATTTT
CATGDSTDTQYF
>-|TRBV5-8|-|TRBJ1-1
TGTGCCAGCAGCTCCCGGGCAGGGGACACTGAAGCTTTCTTT
CASSSRAGDTEAFF
>TRBD1|TRBV19|-|TRBJ1-6
TGTGCCAGTAGTATGGTCACAGGGGCTTATAATTCACCCCTCCACTTT
CASSMVTGAYNSPLHF
>-|TRBV4-3|-|TRBJ1-1
TGCGCCAGCAGCCAAGGGTTTTACATGAACACTGAAGCTTTCTTT
CASSQGFYMNTEAFF
>-|TRBV15|-|TRBJ1-3
TGTGCCACCAGCAGAGATAGGAGGGTCTCTGGAAACACCATATATTTT
CATSRDRRVSGNTIYF
>-|TRBV27|-|TRBJ2-2
TGTGCCAGCAGTTTATCCGGGTCCCCCGGGGAGCTGTTTTTT
CASSLSGSPGELFF
>-|TRBV2|-|TRBJ1-1
TGTGCCACCAAGGACTTGGGTCGGGCTGAAGCTTTCTTT
CATKDLGRAEAFF